This record covers a single T cell receptor beta chain. Its target is not known. This sample is part of a study of siplizumab effects on memory and regulatory T cells. Whole-study findings and limits: Where siplizumab was present, mappable alloreactive CD4+ clones averaged roughly 66% Treg-derived, compared with roughly 26% in controls. No more than a minor fraction of alloreactive clones could be traced back to unstimulated subsets.

V lost 4 bases, J lost 5 bases, and 11 bases lay in between. Germline V gene lookup returns CDR1 SQVTM and CDR2 ANQGSEA. The CDR3 length is 12 residues. The data were produced by immunoSEQ multiplex PCR, yet TCRdb's version contains in-frame clones alone and is incomplete. The sample contains about 100,000 clones, over 90% of which appear only once. This chain joins TRBV29-1 and TRBJ2-5, with D possibly called TRBD1 or TRBD2 (5 bases each). Sequencing was carried out using Tregs sorted from blood. This receptor was identified in a human donor in good health. The CDR3 spells CSVVRGRETQYF. CDR3 sequence (DNA): TGCAGCGTTGTGAGGGGCAGGGAGACCCAGTACTTC.